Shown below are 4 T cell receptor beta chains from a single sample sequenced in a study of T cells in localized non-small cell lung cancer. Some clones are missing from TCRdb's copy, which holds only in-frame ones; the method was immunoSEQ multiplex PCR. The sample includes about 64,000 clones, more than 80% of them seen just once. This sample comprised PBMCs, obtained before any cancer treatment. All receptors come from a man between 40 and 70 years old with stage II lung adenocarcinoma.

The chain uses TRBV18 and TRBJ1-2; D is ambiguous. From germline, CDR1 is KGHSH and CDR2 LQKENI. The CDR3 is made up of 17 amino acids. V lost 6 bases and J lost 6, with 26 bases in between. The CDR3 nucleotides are TGTGCCAGCTCCCCGGGTCCGGTTAGGGTTCTCCTGGATGGCTACACCTTC. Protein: CASSPGPVRVLLDGYTF.

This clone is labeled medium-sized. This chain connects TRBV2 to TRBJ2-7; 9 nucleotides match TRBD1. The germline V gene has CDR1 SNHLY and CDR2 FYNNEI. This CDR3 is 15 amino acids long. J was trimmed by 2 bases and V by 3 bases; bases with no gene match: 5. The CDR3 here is CASSDPGTGPYEQYF. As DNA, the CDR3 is TGTGCCAGCAGTGACCCCGGGACAGGGCCCTACGAGCAGTACTTC.

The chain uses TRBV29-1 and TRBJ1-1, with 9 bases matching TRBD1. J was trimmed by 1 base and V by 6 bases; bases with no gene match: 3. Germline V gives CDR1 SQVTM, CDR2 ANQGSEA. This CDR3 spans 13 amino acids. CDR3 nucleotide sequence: TGCAGCGTGTCGGGACAGGGGAACACTGAAGCTTTCTTT. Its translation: CSVSGQGNTEAFF.

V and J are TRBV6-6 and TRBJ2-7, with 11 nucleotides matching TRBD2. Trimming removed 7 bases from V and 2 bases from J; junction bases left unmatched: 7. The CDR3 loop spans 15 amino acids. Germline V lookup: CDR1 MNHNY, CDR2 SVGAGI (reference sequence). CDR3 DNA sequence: TGTGCCAGCAACCCTAGCGGGAGGTCCACCTACGAGCAGTACTTC. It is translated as CASNPSGRSTYEQYF.